The 20 T cell receptor beta chains in this list originate from one sample, sequenced in a study of blood T cell repertoires in COVID-19. Data came from immunoSEQ multiplex PCR; TCRdb stores just in-frame clones and leaves some out. The profile covers tens of thousands of clones, with 85% to 95% appearing a single time and 8% taken by the ten largest. Sequenced input: peripheral blood. The receptors derive from a human donor in a cohort sampled during active COVID-19.

For the CDR3, the DNA is TGTGCCAGCAGTTTCGTTCCGAACTATGGCTACACCTTC. It is translated as CASSFVPNYGYTF. The genes are TRBV28 and TRBJ1-2, with no clear D. The CDR3 is 13 residues long. Germline V gene sequence: CDR1 MDHEN, CDR2 SYDVKM. Trimming shortened V by 3 bases and J by 2 bases, and 7 bases separated the two germline ends.

The V gene is TRBV9, the J gene TRBJ2-2, with 11 bases that match TRBD2. The CDR3 is 16 residues long. V lost 0 bases to trimming and J lost 6 bases; unmatched junction nucleotides: 4. The V gene's germline CDR1 is SGDLS and CDR2 YYNGEE. CDR3 nucleotide sequence: TGTGCCAGCAGCGTAGGGACTAGCGGGCCCCCCGGGGAGCTGTTTTTT. This sequence encodes CASSVGTSGPPGELFF. The whole variable domain, remainder taken from reference TRBV9 and TRBJ2-2, is DSGVTQTPKHLITATGQRVTLRCSPRSGDLSVYWYQQSLDQGLQFLIQYYNGEERAKGNILERFSAQQFPDLHSELNLSSLELGDSALYFCASSVGTSGPPGELFFGEGSRLTVL.

This clone was recorded once. This chain connects TRBV2 to TRBJ2-7, with D possibly matching TRBD2 (5 bases). Germline V gives CDR1 SNHLY, CDR2 FYNNEI. Deletions cut 10 bases from V and 3 bases from J, with 10 bases between. The CDR3 loop spans 11 amino acids. The CDR3 sequence is CANSEGYEQYF. For the CDR3, the DNA is TGTGCCAATTCCGAGGGCTACGAGCAGTACTTC.

The chain uses TRBV5-1 and TRBJ1-4, with a possible D match to TRBD1 (5 bases). The CDR3 runs 14 residues. V was trimmed by 2 bases and J by 4 bases, leaving 9 bases between them. Germline CDR1 reads SGHRS; CDR2 reads YFSETQ. The CDR3 region has the DNA TGCGCCAGCAGCTTAGTGGACATTAATGAAAAACTGTTTTTT. It encodes CASSLVDINEKLFF.

V gene TRBV5-1 combines with J gene TRBJ1-1; D is possibly TRBD1 (6 bases). Germline values: CDR1 SGHRS, CDR2 YFSETQ. There are 14 residues in the CDR3. Trimming shortened V by 3 bases and J by 1 base, and 10 bases separated the two germline ends. The CDR3 DNA reads as TGCGCCAGCAGCTCAGGACAGCCGAACACTGAAGCTTTCTTT. Its protein product is CASSSGQPNTEAFF.

This clone was seen just once. This chain links TRBV20-1 with TRBJ1-5, with 11 positions matching TRBD1. V lost 3 bases and J lost 7; bases outside the gene matches: 8. The CDR3 contains 15 residues. Germline V gene data show CDR1 as DFQATT and CDR2 as SNEGSKA (reference sequence). As DNA, the CDR3 is TGCAGTGCTAGTTCCGGGACAGGGGGTATACAGCCCCAGCATTTT. It yields the protein CSASSGTGGIQPQHF.

This clone has only a few counts. This chain links TRBV10-3 with TRBJ1-5; 8 bases align to TRBD1. CDR3 length equals 14 residues. Looked up from germline, CDR1 is ENHRY and CDR2 is SYGVKD. The V gene end was trimmed by 6 bases and the J gene end by 4 bases; junction bases not matched to a gene: 5. In nucleotides, the CDR3 is TGTGCCATCAGGGCAGGGGGCGGGAATCAGCCCCAGCATTTT. Protein sequence: CAIRAGGGNQPQHF.

The chain is built from TRBV5-1 and TRBJ1-3; D is unclear. Deletions cut 4 bases from V and 0 bases from J, with 11 bases between. The CDR3 has 15 residues. CDR1 and CDR2 (germline): SGHRS, YFSETQ. The CDR3 DNA is TGCGCCAGCAGCGGCGGTTTTCCCTCTGGAAACACCATATATTTT. It yields the protein CASSGGFPSGNTIYF.

CDR3 sequence reads: CSVGQGAGQPQHF. CDR3 DNA sequence: TGCAGCGTTGGACAGGGGGCGGGTCAGCCCCAGCATTTT. The genes are TRBV29-1 and TRBJ1-5, with 10 bases identical to TRBD1. With 4 bases clipped from V and 6 bases from J, the junction kept 3 bases outside the gene matches. Germline V lookup: CDR1 SQVTM, CDR2 ANQGSEA. CDR3 length equals 13 residues.

In DNA form, the CDR3 reads TGTGCCAGCAGCTTCCAGGTGAACACTGAAGCTTTCTTT. It codes for CASSFQVNTEAFF. The chain couples TRBV7-2 to TRBJ1-1; D remains ambiguous. V lost 3 bases, J lost 0 bases, and 5 bases lay in between. This CDR3 has 13 residues. Germline V gene data show CDR1 as SGHTA and CDR2 as FQGNSA.

In its sample, this clone was seen a few times. This sequence joins TRBV5-5 and TRBJ2-7; D possibly corresponds to TRBD2 (6 bases). V dropped 0 bases and J dropped 1 base, with 11 bases sitting between them. Germline V gene sequence: CDR1 SGHKS, CDR2 YYEKEE (reference sequence). The CDR3 has 15 amino acids. The CDR3 is CASSLGDFLSYEQYF. As DNA, the CDR3 is TGTGCCAGCAGCTTGGGGGACTTTCTATCCTACGAGCAGTACTTC.

The chain links TRBV10-2 to TRBJ2-7, with 8 positions matching TRBD1. The CDR3 runs 14 residues. Germline V lookup: CDR1 WSHSY, CDR2 SAAADI. J gave up 4 bases and V 5 bases, and 7 bases lay outside the gene matches. In DNA form, the CDR3 reads TGCGCCAGCAGTTCCGGGACAGGTGTTTACGAGCAGTACTTC. This sequence encodes CASSSGTGVYEQYF.

The chain recombines TRBV28 with TRBJ2-1; 14 bases are shared with TRBD2. The CDR3 contains 16 residues. The V gene end was trimmed by 6 bases and the J gene end by 7 bases; junction bases not matched to a gene: 8. Germline-derived CDR1 and CDR2 are MDHEN and SYDVKM. The CDR3 nucleotides are TGTGCCAGCAGGAGGGGACTAGCGGGGGCGGGGAATGAGCAGTTCTTC. Translation: CASRRGLAGAGNEQFF.

This rearrangement joins TRBV7-6 to TRBJ1-2; 7 bases are shared with TRBD1. V lost 5 bases and J lost 2; bases outside the gene matches: 8. Germline V gives CDR1 SGHVS, CDR2 FNYEAQ. The CDR3 runs 15 residues. For the CDR3, the DNA is TGTGCCAGCAGCCCCGGCGCAGGGGGGAACTATGGCTACACCTTC. Translating gives CASSPGAGGNYGYTF. Looking up the rest from reference TRBV7-6 and TRBJ1-2 gives the full variable domain: GAGVSQSPRYKVTKRGQDVALRCDPISGHVSLYWYRQALGQGPEFLTYFNYEAQQDKSGLPNDRFSAERPEGSISTLTIQRTEQRDSAMYRCASSPGAGGNYGYTFGSGTRLTVV.

In its sample, this clone was seen once. This chain uses TRBV24-1 with TRBJ2-2; the D gene is possibly TRBD2 (7 bases). This CDR3 has 15 residues. Germline lookup yields CDR1 KGHDR and CDR2 SFDVKD. V was pared by 4 bases and J by 1 base, with 9 bases between. Written as DNA, the CDR3 is TGTGCCACCAGTGACGGGGGGCGGAACACCGGGGAGCTGTTTTTT. Translated, it gives CATSDGGRNTGELFF.

The rearrangement joins TRBV4-1 to TRBJ2-1; 14 positions agree with TRBD2. V was clipped by 0 bases and J by 9 bases; unmatched bases: 7. The germline CDR1 and CDR2 sequences are MGHRA and YSYEKL. The CDR3 has 17 residues. The CDR3 loop reads CASSQDRTSGRRVEQFF. CDR3 nucleotide sequence: TGCGCCAGCAGCCAAGATCGGACTAGCGGGAGGAGGGTTGAGCAGTTCTTC.

This sequence joins TRBV24-1 and TRBJ2-5; 12 bases match TRBD2. The CDR3 has 13 residues. J lost 10 bases, V lost 5 bases, and 4 bases had no gene match. Germline V CDR1 and CDR2: KGHDR, SFDVKD. The DNA for the CDR3 is TGTGCCACCAGTGTCTCTAGCGGGAGGGGCCAGTACTTC. It is translated as CATSVSSGRGQYF.

This clone appeared a single time. The chain carries TRBV6-5 and TRBJ2-7, with a possible D match to TRBD1 (5 bases). The CDR3 sequence is 11 residues long. Germline V CDR1 and CDR2: MNHEY, SVGAGI. Trimming removed 5 bases at V and 11 bases at J, with 13 bases between. The chain's CDR3 is CASSMTAGEYF. The CDR3 DNA reads TGTGCCAGCAGTATGACAGCTGGGGAGTACTTC.

The chain has TRBV7-9 and TRBJ2-3; the match to TRBD2 covers 8 bases. From germline, CDR1 is SEHNR and CDR2 FQNEAQ (reference sequence). The CDR3 consists of 15 residues. V gave up 2 bases and J gave up 2 bases; unmatched junction bases: 3. CDR3 bases: TGTGCCAGCAGCTTAAGTAGCGGGGCCACAGATACGCAGTATTTT. Its protein is CASSLSSGATDTQYF.

The DNA of the CDR3 is TGTGCCAGCAGCCCAGGAGCGGGGGTCTCCTACGAGCAGTACTTC. Translating it yields CASSPGAGVSYEQYF. The rearrangement joins TRBV5-4 to TRBJ2-7; 8 bases agree with TRBD2. Germline V gene sequence: CDR1 SGHNT, CDR2 YYREEE (reference sequence). The trim removed 4 bases at V and 0 bases at J, leaving 6 bases unmatched. CDR3 length equals 15 residues.